The clone carrying this TCR beta chain was detected a few times. Preparing the TCRbeta library involved the use of unique molecular identifiers. TCRdb re-called the PCR reads with MiXCR, one entry per CDR3 protein. The sample has around 530,000 distinct CDR3 sequences, about 30% seen once. V shed 4 bases, J shed 7 bases, and the junction held 11 bases outside the gene matches. Germline V gene sequence: CDR1 SGHRS, CDR2 YFSETQ. The CDR3 has 15 amino acids. The entry originates in a study of T-cell reconstitution after alpha-beta-depleted transplantation in children. The sequence derives from a human donor who donated a stem cell graft to a child with aplastic anemia. This sequence joins TRBV5-1 and TRBJ2-1; 7 bases are a match to TRBD2. Here the sequenced sample was PBMCs from the stem cell graft donor, taken from the stem cell graft. The CDR3 protein is CASSPDPAGSNEQFF. In DNA, the CDR3 is TGCGCCAGCAGCCCCGACCCAGCGGGGTCGAATGAGCAGTTCTTC.